This is a list of T cell receptor beta chains from one sample in a study of vaccination effects on CD4 cells after COVID-19. These receptors' antigens are unknown. Repertoires were generated with immunoSEQ multiplex PCR, while TCRdb's copy carries only in-frame clones and drops some. The sample lists under 15,000 clones; around 78% were seen once. The sequencing used CD4+ T cells from PBMCs cultured with HCoV-NL63 spike peptides, collected after COVID-19 vaccination. These receptors came from a human donor who had a prior SARS-CoV-2 infection. The CDR3 runs from the conserved cysteine through the conserved F or W. A D gene is named only where the DNA matches it firmly. Expanded clones are given a class, and other clones once, few, many or no size at all.

clone_size	j_call	v_call	d_call	cdr3_nt	cdr3_aa
.	TRBJ1-2	TRBV28	.	TGTGCCAGCAGTCTGGACAATAACTATGGCTACACCTTC	CASSLDNNYGYTF
.	TRBJ2-2	TRBV4-3	TRBD2	TGCGCCAGCAGCCAAGATACTAGCGAGACGCGACCGGACACCGGGGAGCTGTTTTTT	CASSQDTSETRPDTGELFF
.	TRBJ2-6	TRBV15	TRBD2	TGTGCCACCAGAGCCCCGCGGGGGGGAATAAACTCTGGGGCCAACGTCCTGACTTTC	CATRAPRGGINSGANVLTF
.	TRBJ2-3	TRBV27	TRBD2	TGTGCCAGCAGTTGGGGACGGGAGGGTGATACGCAGTATTTT	CASSWGREGDTQYF
.	TRBJ2-1	TRBV11-3	.	TGTGCCAGCAGCCCAAGCCGGGGCCAGCAGTTCTTC	CASSPSRGQQFF
.	TRBJ2-1	TRBV11-1	.	TGTGCCAGCAGCGGTACGTTGGTTGAGCAGTTCTTC	CASSGTLVEQFF
.	TRBJ2-1	TRBV21-1	.	TGTGCCAGCAGCAAATTGGCCCCTCCCAGGGGATCCTACAATGAGCAGTTCTTC	CASSKLAPPRGSYNEQFF
.	TRBJ1-2	TRBV4-3	.	TGCGCCAGCAGCCAAGAACTCTCCAACTATGGCTACACCTTC	CASSQELSNYGYTF
.	TRBJ2-1	TRBV7-2	TRBD2	TGTGCCAGCAGCTCACTAGCGGGAGTCTACAATGAGCAGTTCTTC	CASSSLAGVYNEQFF
.	TRBJ1-6	TRBV11-2	TRBD1	TGTGCCAGCAGCTTATCGGGGGGACAGTTCAATTCACCCCTCCACTTT	CASSLSGGQFNSPLHF
.	TRBJ2-5	TRBV5-1	.	TGCGCCAGCAGCTTGGAGGGTAGAGAGACCCAGTACTTC	CASSLEGRETQYF
.	TRBJ2-1	TRBV12-5	TRBD2	TGTGCTAGTGGTGGGGTAAGCGGGATGGGGTTCTTC	CASGGVSGMGFF
.	TRBJ2-1	TRBV2	TRBD1	TGTGCCAGCAGAGCCGACAGGGGGAATGAGCAGTTCTTC	CASRADRGNEQFF
few	TRBJ2-7	TRBV18	TRBD1	TGTGCCAGCTCACCTCAGGGGGATGAGCAGTACTTC	CASSPQGDEQYF
.	TRBJ1-2	TRBV2	.	TGTGCCAGCTCACAGGGAGCTTTAGTTGGCTACACCTTC	CASSQGALVGYTF
.	TRBJ1-1	TRBV7-9	.	TGTGCCAGCAGCTCCCATTGGACAGCGAACACTGAAGCTTTCTTT	CASSSHWTANTEAFF
.	TRBJ2-1	TRBV7-2	TRBD2	TGTGCCAGCAGCTTAAGACTAGCGGGAGGCGGGGGGAAGTTCTTC	CASSLRLAGGGGKFF
.	TRBJ2-5	TRBV28	TRBD1	TGTGCCAGCAGTCCCCGGACAGGTTCGGAGACCCAGTACTTC	CASSPRTGSETQYF
.	TRBJ1-1	TRBV3-1/TRBV3-2	.	TGTGCCAGCAGCCAATCGGAGGGGGGTGAAGCTTTCTTT	CASSQSEGGEAFF
.	TRBJ1-2	TRBV19	.	TGTGCCAGTTTCAGCCGGGTGACCTATGGCTACACCTTC	CASFSRVTYGYTF
.	TRBJ2-7	TRBV7-8	.	TGTGCCAGCAGCTTAGATGCCGGGGCGGCGGGCTACGAGCAGTACTTC	CASSLDAGAAGYEQYF
few	TRBJ2-7	TRBV7-2	.	TGTGCCAGCAGCAGCAGTATCTACGAGCAGTACTTC	CASSSSIYEQYF
.	TRBJ1-6	TRBV6-5	.	TGTGCCAGCAGGTCCCCGTCCAGGTCGGATTCACCCCTCCACTTT	CASRSPSRSDSPLHF
.	TRBJ1-3	TRBV5-1	.	TGCGCCAGCAGCTTGGGGCAGCCAGATAACACCATATATTTT	CASSLGQPDNTIYF
.	TRBJ2-7	TRBV5-6	.	TGTGCCAGCAGCTTGCCTCATCACGGGTACGAGCAGTACTTC	CASSLPHHGYEQYF
once	TRBJ2-1	TRBV5-4	TRBD2	TGTGCCAGCAGCTGGGGACTAGCGGGGGGGCCGAATGAGCAGTTCTTC	CASSWGLAGGPNEQFF
.	TRBJ2-3	TRBV24-1	.	TGTGCCACCTCCCGGGACAGCACAGATACGCAGTATTTT	CATSRDSTDTQYF
.	TRBJ1-2	TRBV25-1	TRBD1	TGTGCCAGCAGGGAGGGACAGGGTTATGGCTACACCTTC	CASREGQGYGYTF
.	TRBJ2-7	TRBV12-5	.	TGTGCTAGTGGGCGGGGTAGCTACGAGCAGTACTTC	CASGRGSYEQYF
.	TRBJ1-1	TRBV5-4	.	TGTGCCAGCAGCTTTGACAGGCAATACACTGAAGCTTTCTTT	CASSFDRQYTEAFF
once	TRBJ2-7	TRBV7-2	TRBD2	TGTGCCAGCAGCTTAGATCTAGCGGTTACCTACGAGCAGTACTTC	CASSLDLAVTYEQYF
.	TRBJ2-2	TRBV11-3	TRBD1	TGTGCCAGCAGCTTAACGTGGGGACAGGGGAGTACCGGGGAGCTGTTTTTT	CASSLTWGQGSTGELFF
.	TRBJ2-7	TRBV5-1	.	TGCGCCAGCAGCTTGGCCCCCGGGACATTCTACGAGCAGTACTTC	CASSLAPGTFYEQYF
.	TRBJ2-4	TRBV19	.	TGTGCCAGTATTCCGTCGGACATTCAGTACTTC	CASIPSDIQYF
.	TRBJ2-2	TRBV18	.	TGTGCCAGCTCACCAGCAACAGGGTGGGCCGGGGAGCTGTTTTTT	CASSPATGWAGELFF
.	TRBJ1-6	TRBV5-4	TRBD1	TGTGCCAGCAGACCCGGGACAGGGGCTTTTTCACCCCTCCACTTT	CASRPGTGAFSPLHF
.	TRBJ1-1	TRBV12-3/TRBV12-4	.	TGTGCCAGCCTCCTCGGTCACACTGAAGCTTTCTTT	CASLLGHTEAFF
.	TRBJ2-3	TRBV4-2	.	TGTGCCAGCAGCCAGGGAGGATTCACAGATACGCAGTATTTT	CASSQGGFTDTQYF
.	TRBJ2-7	TRBV4-3	TRBD2	TGCGCCAGCAGCCAAGATCTGCAGACTAGCGAGTACGAGCAGTACTTC	CASSQDLQTSEYEQYF
.	TRBJ2-7	TRBV10-3	TRBD1	TGTGCCATCAGTGATCAGGGGGACAGACTAACCTACGAGCAGTACTTC	CAISDQGDRLTYEQYF
.	TRBJ1-1	TRBV6-6	.	TGTGCCAGCAGCTTTTTGCCCGTTCCGGACGGGACTGAAGCTTTCTTT	CASSFLPVPDGTEAFF
.	TRBJ2-1	TRBV7-3	TRBD2	TGTGCCAGCAGCCCAGGGGCGGGGGGGCCGTACAATGAGCAGTTCTTC	CASSPGAGGPYNEQFF
.	TRBJ1-5	TRBV11-2	.	TGTGCCAGCAGCTTAGCCCCGGGGGCGCATCAGCCCCAGCATTTT	CASSLAPGAHQPQHF
.	TRBJ2-2	TRBV7-2	.	TGTGCCAGCAGCTCATTCCCTCGGGGGGCGGCCGGGGAGCTGTTTTTT	CASSSFPRGAAGELFF
.	TRBJ1-5	TRBV19	.	TGTGCCAGTACCCCCATTAACTCTGGCAATCAGCCCCAGCATTTT	CASTPINSGNQPQHF